These T cell receptor beta chains were read from a single sample in a study of blood T cell repertoires in COVID-19. Repertoires were generated with immunoSEQ multiplex PCR, while TCRdb's copy carries only in-frame clones and drops some. The table lists about 240,000 clones, around nine tenths of them singletons. Material for sequencing was PBMCs or T cells enriched from blood (not recorded which). Every receptor here comes from a middle-aged man who had recovered from COVID-19. Both conserved end residues are part of each CDR3. Fields, in order: D gene, CDR3 length, J gene, V gene, clone size, CDR3 protein, CDR3 DNA. A D gene is named only where the DNA matches it firmly. Clone size is not always given. Where it is, it says once, few, many or a class for expanded clones.

TRBD1 | 15 | TRBJ2-2 | TRBV5-4 | . | CASTTPDRVAGELFF | TGTGCCAGCACCACCCCGGACAGGGTAGCCGGGGAGCTGTTTTTT
TRBD1 | 18 | TRBJ2-2 | TRBV29-1 | . | CSVLGGPMSRPNTGELFF | TGCAGCGTCTTAGGGGGCCCCATGTCTCGTCCGAACACCGGGGAGCTGTTTTTT
. | 14 | TRBJ2-3 | TRBV7-7 | . | CASSLIEGTDTQYF | TGTGCCAGCAGCTTAATAGAGGGCACAGATACGCAGTATTTT
TRBD1 | 13 | TRBJ1-2 | TRBV29-1 | . | CSVGDRESEGYTF | TGCAGCGTAGGGGACAGGGAGTCGGAAGGCTACACCTTC
TRBD1 | 18 | TRBJ2-2 | TRBV4-3 | . | CASSQVPFPTGGTGELFF | TGCGCCAGCAGCCAAGTCCCCTTTCCGACAGGGGGAACCGGGGAGCTGTTTTTT
TRBD1 | 16 | TRBJ1-3 | TRBV13 | . | CASSSTRTGQEDTIYF | TGTGCCAGCAGCTCCACCCGGACAGGCCAAGAAGACACCATATATTTT
. | 13 | TRBJ2-2 | TRBV29-1 | . | CSVVRANTGELFF | TGCAGCGTTGTCAGGGCGAACACCGGGGAGCTGTTTTTT
. | 13 | TRBJ2-1 | TRBV6-5 | . | CASSYEVSHEQFF | TGTGCCAGCAGTTACGAGGTGAGCCATGAGCAGTTCTTC
. | 15 | TRBJ1-1 | TRBV10-3 | few | CAISETGLGNTEAFF | TGTGCCATCAGTGAGACAGGGTTGGGGAACACTGAAGCTTTCTTT
TRBD1 | 16 | TRBJ1-3 | TRBV18 | . | CASSPPMGQYGNTIYF | TGTGCCAGCTCACCACCGATGGGACAGTATGGAAACACCATATATTTT
TRBD2 | 15 | TRBJ2-1 | TRBV5-4 | . | CASSLGASGFAEQFF | TGTGCCAGCAGCTTGGGGGCTAGCGGCTTTGCGGAGCAGTTCTTC
TRBD1 | 15 | TRBJ2-7 | TRBV19 | . | CASSIQGQVYSEQYF | TGTGCCAGTAGTATCCAGGGACAGGTATATTCCGAGCAGTACTTC
. | 15 | TRBJ2-7 | TRBV19 | . | CASSIYTGSSYEQYF | TGTGCCAGTAGTATATATACGGGAAGCTCCTACGAGCAGTACTTC
. | 16 | TRBJ2-2 | TRBV18 | . | CASAVGATTGTGELFF | TGTGCCAGCGCCGTAGGTGCGACTACCGGCACCGGGGAGCTGTTTTTT
. | 12 | TRBJ1-1 | TRBV29-1 | . | CSVRGGNTEAFF | TGCAGCGTTCGGGGGGGGAACACTGAAGCTTTCTTT
TRBD1 | 13 | TRBJ2-7 | TRBV29-1 | few | CSANRGFGYEQYF | TGCAGCGCTAACAGGGGATTCGGCTACGAGCAGTACTTC
. | 14 | TRBJ1-4 | TRBV7-9 | . | CASSLVRSNEKLFF | TGTGCCAGCAGCTTAGTCCGGTCTAATGAAAAACTGTTTTTT
. | 17 | TRBJ2-2 | TRBV6-1 | once | CASSEGTNSANTGELFF | TGTGCCAGCAGTGAAGGGACAAACTCTGCGAACACCGGGGAGCTGTTTTTT
. | 15 | TRBJ1-1 | TRBV6-5 | . | CASTSGARSVTEAFF | TGTGCCAGCACGTCAGGGGCGCGTTCCGTCACTGAAGCTTTCTTT
TRBD2 | 15 | TRBJ2-1 | TRBV2 | . | CARGGLAGGYNEQFF | TGTGCCCGCGGCGGGCTAGCGGGAGGTTACAATGAGCAGTTCTTC
TRBD1 | 18 | TRBJ2-3 | TRBV7-2 | . | CASIPTGQVPTWGDTQYF | TGTGCCAGCATCCCGACCGGACAGGTCCCTACTTGGGGAGATACGCAGTATTTT
TRBD2 | 17 | TRBJ2-3 | TRBV6-6 | once | CASSQTSGGPSTDTQYF | TGTGCCAGCAGTCAGACTAGCGGGGGCCCTAGCACAGATACGCAGTATTTT
. | 14 | TRBJ1-2 | TRBV7-2 | once | CASSPNTGFSGYTF | TGTGCCAGCAGCCCGAATACAGGGTTTTCTGGCTACACCTTC
. | 15 | TRBJ2-5 | TRBV18 | . | CASSPLQDSQETQYF | TGTGCCAGCTCACCATTACAGGACAGCCAAGAGACCCAGTACTTC
TRBD1 | 16 | TRBJ1-4 | TRBV5-1 | . | CASSRDRGNANEKLFF | TGCGCCAGCAGCCGGGACAGGGGAAATGCTAATGAAAAACTGTTTTTT
. | 11 | TRBJ1-2 | TRBV20-1 | . | CSARRGYGYTF | TGCAGTGCTAGACGGGGCTATGGCTACACCTTC
TRBD2 | 16 | TRBJ2-7 | TRBV4-3 | once | CASSQEGLAGVYEQYF | TGCGCCAGCAGCCAAGAGGGACTAGCGGGAGTTTACGAGCAGTACTTC
TRBD1 | 16 | TRBJ2-7 | TRBV11-1 | . | CASSLRPRQGSYEQYF | TGTGCCAGCAGCTTACGGCCGCGACAGGGTTCTTACGAGCAGTACTTC
TRBD1 | 16 | TRBJ1-3 | TRBV2 | once | CASRSSQGRSGNTIYF | TGTGCCAGCAGGAGTTCACAGGGGAGGTCTGGAAACACCATATATTTT
. | 14 | TRBJ2-6 | TRBV2 | . | CASSGLSGANVLTF | TGTGCCAGCAGTGGACTTTCTGGGGCCAACGTCCTGACTTTC
. | 11 | TRBJ1-1 | TRBV12-3/TRBV12-4 | . | CASSPHSEAFF | TGTGCCAGCAGTCCACACAGTGAAGCTTTCTTT
. | 13 | TRBJ1-1 | TRBV5-6 | few | CASSLKLGEGAFF | TGTGCCAGCAGCTTAAAGTTAGGGGAGGGAGCTTTCTTT
. | 12 | TRBJ1-2 | TRBV27 | . | CATFGEGYGYTF | TGTGCCACCTTCGGGGAGGGCTATGGCTACACCTTC
TRBD1 | 16 | TRBJ2-2 | TRBV11-2 | . | CASSFFPGTVTGELFF | TGTGCCAGCAGCTTTTTTCCAGGGACAGTCACCGGGGAGCTGTTTTTT
. | 12 | TRBJ1-2 | TRBV28 | . | CASGELNYGYTF | TGTGCCTCGGGGGAACTTAACTATGGCTACACCTTC
. | 14 | TRBJ2-7 | TRBV19 | . | CASSDPGQAYEQYF | TGTGCCAGTAGTGATCCGGGACAAGCCTACGAGCAGTACTTC
TRBD1 | 15 | TRBJ2-7 | TRBV11-2 | . | CASSSGDSRNYEQYF | TGTGCCAGCAGCTCCGGGGACAGTCGAAACTACGAGCAGTACTTC
. | 14 | TRBJ2-7 | TRBV19 | . | CASSITGSSYEQYF | TGTGCCAGTAGTATAACGGGGAGCTCCTACGAGCAGTACTTC
. | 14 | TRBJ1-1 | TRBV11-3 | . | CASTFEGADTEAFF | TGTGCCAGCACCTTTGAGGGCGCGGACACTGAAGCTTTCTTT
. | 14 | TRBJ1-2 | TRBV15 | . | CATSRGLSNYGYTF | TGTGCCACCAGCAGAGGTCTATCTAACTATGGCTACACCTTC
TRBD2 | 17 | TRBJ2-1 | TRBV9 | . | CASSVAPSGGADNEQFF | TGTGCCAGCAGCGTAGCTCCTAGCGGGGGGGCTGATAATGAGCAGTTCTTC
TRBD1 | 18 | TRBJ1-5 | TRBV7-8 | . | CASSLIGPVTGVGQPQHF | TGTGCCAGCAGCTTAATCGGGCCGGTGACAGGGGTCGGTCAGCCCCAGCATTTT
. | 15 | TRBJ1-1 | TRBV27 | once | CASSVDRNWDTEAFF | TGTGCCAGCAGTGTTGACAGGAATTGGGACACTGAAGCTTTCTTT
TRBD2 | 14 | TRBJ2-7 | TRBV5-1 | . | CASSPGGARYEQYF | TGCGCCAGCAGCCCGGGGGGGGCGCGCTACGAGCAGTACTTC
. | 15 | TRBJ1-5 | TRBV18 | few | CASSSGIDSNQPQHF | TGTGCCAGCTCATCAGGGATCGATAGCAATCAGCCCCAGCATTTT
TRBD2 | 16 | TRBJ2-7 | TRBV6-2/TRBV6-3 | . | CASSYSVVLADYEQYF | TGTGCCAGCAGTTACTCAGTCGTCCTAGCGGACTACGAGCAGTACTTC
TRBD1 | 17 | TRBJ2-3 | TRBV18 | . | CASSPPRTGATTDTQYF | TGTGCCAGCTCACCCCCCCGGACAGGAGCTACCACAGATACGCAGTATTTT
. | 14 | TRBJ1-1 | TRBV7-9 | . | CASSLVQGNTEAFF | TGTGCCAGCAGCTTAGTCCAGGGGAACACTGAAGCTTTCTTT
. | 16 | TRBJ2-3 | TRBV4-1 | . | CASSQVKAGDTDTQYF | TGCGCCAGCAGCCAAGTAAAAGCGGGTGACACAGATACGCAGTATTTT
TRBD1 | 14 | TRBJ2-1 | TRBV5-1 | . | CASSFQTGGNEQFF | TGCGCCAGCAGCTTTCAGACAGGGGGCAATGAGCAGTTCTTC
. | 13 | TRBJ2-1 | TRBV27 | . | CASSSSSYNEQFF | TGTGCCAGCAGTTCTAGCTCCTACAATGAGCAGTTCTTC